The 16 T cell receptor beta chains in this list originate from one sample, sequenced in a study of CD8 T cells in ankylosing spondylitis. Study results and caveats: A motif in TCR beta, a set of 8 or 9 highly homologous variants, appeared characteristic of ankylosing spondylitis blood.

These receptors lack a known antigen. Each CDR3 protein gets one entry after TCRdb re-called the 5' RACE reads with MiXCR. The sample contains around 890,000 distinct CDR3 sequences, approximately 10% of which appear only once. The sequencing input was blood, either unsorted or a sorted T cell fraction (not recorded which). Receptors originate from a male donor with ankylosing spondylitis.

Only a few counts were recorded for this clonotype. This chain uses TRBV9 with TRBJ2-2, with 7 bases matching TRBD1. Germline assignment: CDR1 SGDLS and CDR2 YYNGEE. Trimming removed 0 bases from V and 4 bases from J; junction bases left unmatched: 6. This CDR3 contains 16 residues. CDR3 coding DNA: TGTGCCAGCAGCGTAGTAGACAGGGATGTCACCGGGGAGCTGTTTTTT. It translates to CASSVVDRDVTGELFF.

The CDR3 region is CASSALDQPQHF. The CDR3 DNA reads as TGTGCCAGCAGCGCCCTGGACCAGCCCCAGCATTTT. The chain couples TRBV7-9 to TRBJ1-5; D is unresolved. The germline V and J ends were trimmed by 5 bases and 7 bases, with 9 bases remaining between them. This CDR3 has 12 amino acids. Germline CDR1 and CDR2: SEHNR and FQNEAQ (reference sequence).

This clonotype has more than one count but fewer than ten. V usage is TRBV4-3 and J usage is TRBJ2-3; 9 nucleotides align to TRBD1. The CDR3 sequence is 15 residues long. Germline V gene data show CDR1 as LGHNA and CDR2 as YSLEER. Losses at the gene ends were 3 bases for V and 7 bases for J; bases not matched to a gene: 8. This CDR3 reads CASSQIGQGINTQYF. The DNA of the CDR3 is TGCGCCAGCAGCCAGATCGGACAGGGGATAAATACGCAGTATTTT.

This clonotype was seen repeatedly, ten times or more. The chain uses TRBV20-1 and TRBJ1-1, with 9 bases aligning to TRBD1. Germline V gives CDR1 DFQATT, CDR2 SNEGSKA (reference sequence). The CDR3 covers 14 residues. J lost 5 bases, V lost 5 bases, and 9 bases had no gene match. The CDR3 loop reads CSAATGTGMTEAFF. CDR3 DNA: TGCAGTGCTGCAACCGGGACAGGGATGACTGAAGCTTTCTTT.

Of note for this clonotype: This may be a read error: a much more frequent sequence differs by one nucleotide. The CDR3, as DNA: TGCAGCGTTGAAGAACTACTGGGGTACGAGCAGTACTTC. Residues: CSVEELLGYEQYF. The chain links TRBV29-1 to TRBJ2-7; D not resolved. The CDR3 consists of 13 residues. V lost 0 bases and J 4 bases, leaving 10 bases between the germline ends. Germline V CDR1 and CDR2: SQVTM, ANQGSEA.

This clonotype has a handful of counts. V gene TRBV6-1 combines with J gene TRBJ2-1, with 10 bases fitting TRBD2. With 3 bases clipped from V and 3 bases from J, the junction kept 5 bases outside the gene matches. Germline V gene lookup returns CDR1 MNHNS and CDR2 SASEGT. This CDR3 region has 16 residues. CDR3: CASSEFSGGRYNEQFF. The CDR3, as DNA: TGTGCCAGCAGTGAGTTTAGCGGGGGGCGCTACAATGAGCAGTTCTTC.

About this clonotype itself: It may be a read error: a sequence one base away is much more abundant. The gene calls are TRBV20-1 and TRBJ2-1; D is undetermined. Germline values: CDR1 DFQATT, CDR2 SNEGSKA (reference sequence). Trimming stripped 2 bases from V and 13 bases from J, with 21 bases between. The CDR3 covers 14 residues. The CDR3 loop reads CSARSPTTGVDQFF. CDR3 bases: TGCAGTGCTAGATCACCTACTACCGGAGTTGACCAGTTCTTC.

This clonotype was counted only a few times. J is TRBJ2-7 and V is TRBV6-1; TRBD2 matches at 12 bases. V lost 7 bases and J lost 1; bases outside the gene matches: 5. Germline V gives CDR1 MNHNS, CDR2 SASEGT. The CDR3 is 15 residues long. CDR3: CASKLGTSGSYEQYF. The DNA of the CDR3 is TGTGCCAGCAAACTCGGGACTAGCGGGTCCTACGAGCAGTACTTC.

The chain uses TRBV7-2 and TRBJ1-2; no reliable D call. Germline V CDR1 and CDR2: SGHTA, FQGNSA. Trimming cost V 2 bases and J 2 bases, with 12 bases left between them. CDR3 size: 15 residues. The CDR3 DNA sequence: TGTGCCAGCAGCTTATGGGCCTCCGGGAACTATGGCTACACCTTC. Amino acids: CASSLWASGNYGYTF. The entire variable domain, with the rest obtained from reference TRBV7-2 and TRBJ1-2, is as follows: GAGVSQSPSNKVTEKGKDVELRCDPISGHTALYWYRQSLGQGLEFLIYFQGNSAPDKSGLPSDRFSAERTGGSVSTLTIQRTQQEDSAVYLCASSLWASGNYGYTFGSGTRLTVV.

This clonotype was found a few times. CDR3 in amino acids: CASSPLGTREVRPEQFF. The CDR3 region has the DNA TGTGCCAGCTCACCACTTGGAACGCGGGAGGTCCGTCCGGAGCAGTTCTTC. The genes are TRBV18 and TRBJ2-1; TRBD2 matches 8 bases. The V gene end was trimmed by 1 base and the J gene end by 10 bases; junction bases not matched to a gene: 15. CDR1 is KGHSH and CDR2 is LQKENI in the germline V gene. The CDR3 has 17 residues. Together with reference TRBV18 and TRBJ2-1, the CDR3 gives the full variable domain: NAGVMQNPRHLVRRRGQEARLRCSPMKGHSHVYWYRQLPEEGLKFMVYLQKENIIDESGMPKERFSAEFPKEGPSILRIQQVVRGDSAAYFCASSPLGTREVRPEQFFGPGTRLTVL.

V is TRBV5-1 and J is TRBJ1-1; 7 bases agree with TRBD1. The CDR3 runs 14 residues. Germline V gives CDR1 SGHRS, CDR2 YFSETQ. Trimming at V came to 4 bases and at J to 1 base, leaving 4 bases not matched to a gene. The CDR3 DNA is TGCGCCAGCAGCGTGTACAGGGGGAACACTGAAGCTTTCTTT. It yields the protein CASSVYRGNTEAFF.

This clonotype came up many times. V usage is TRBV29-1 and J usage is TRBJ1-1, with a weak D call TRBD1 (5 bases). This CDR3 is 12 amino acids long. Germline V lookup: CDR1 SQVTM, CDR2 ANQGSEA. V dropped 6 bases and J dropped 7 bases, with 15 bases sitting between them. CDR3 sequence (DNA): TGCAGCGTCGGCAGGGAGGGTGGTGAAGCTTTCTTT. It is translated as CSVGREGGEAFF.

In its sample, this clonotype was seen a few times. The V and J genes are TRBV7-6 and TRBJ2-2, with 9 bases lining up with TRBD1. The ends lost 5 bases at V and 6 bases at J; junction bases unmatched: 7. The CDR3 spans 15 residues. CDR1 SGHVS and CDR2 FNYEAQ come from the germline V gene. The CDR3 protein is CASSMGQGRAGELFF. Written as DNA, the CDR3 is TGTGCCAGCAGCATGGGACAGGGAAGGGCCGGGGAGCTGTTTTTT.

V usage is TRBV7-2 and J usage is TRBJ1-1; D not resolved. There are 13 residues in the CDR3. Trimming removed 5 bases at V and 4 bases at J, with 11 bases between. Germline V gene lookup returns CDR1 SGHTA and CDR2 FQGNSA. CDR3 nucleotide sequence: TGTGCCAGCAGCGTAGTCGCCGGCACTGAAGCTTTCTTT. Protein sequence: CASSVVAGTEAFF.

This clonotype was detected only a few times. J is TRBJ2-3 and V is TRBV4-3; TRBD1 or TRBD2 may be the D gene (5 bases each). Per germline, CDR1 LGHNA and CDR2 YSLEER. Trimming removed 0 bases at V and 4 bases at J, with 17 bases between. This CDR3 is 17 amino acids long. CDR3: CASSQEWGYDRADTQYF. The CDR3, as DNA: TGCGCCAGCAGCCAAGAATGGGGGTACGATAGAGCAGATACGCAGTATTTT.

The chain recombines TRBV7-8 with TRBJ1-1; D gene unclear. CDR1 is SGHVS and CDR2 is FQNEAQ in the germline V gene. The CDR3 spans 15 residues. V was clipped by 3 bases and J by 1 base, with 12 bases between them. CDR3 nucleotides: TGTGCCAGCAGCTTGTCATTCCAGGCGAACACTGAAGCTTTCTTT. Encoded protein: CASSLSFQANTEAFF.